Presented here are 22 T cell receptor beta chains from one specimen sequenced in a study of yellow fever vaccine responses in identical twins. Each CDR3 protein gets one entry after TCRdb re-called the RT-PCR reads with MiXCR. Of several thousand distinct CDR3 sequences in the sample, around nine tenths were seen once. The source material was T cells from blood (PBMCs), unsorted or a sorted subset (not recorded which), sampled before or after yellow fever vaccination (not recorded which). The receptors originated from a young woman who received the yellow fever vaccine.

V gene TRBV7-9 combines with J gene TRBJ2-1; D is unclear. The CDR3 loop spans 13 amino acids. Trimming shortened V by 5 bases and J by 7 bases, and 12 bases separated the two germline ends. In germline, CDR1 is SEHNR, CDR2 FQNEAQ (reference sequence). The CDR3 region is CASSRYVDNEQFF. The CDR3 DNA follows: TGTGCCAGCAGCCGATACGTCGATAATGAGCAGTTCTTC.

The rearrangement joins TRBV7-9 to TRBJ1-4; tentative D call: TRBD1 (5 bases). Trimming took off 5 bases at V and 4 bases at J, with 14 bases between the two ends. This CDR3 has 15 amino acids. Germline V gene sequence: CDR1 SEHNR, CDR2 FQNEAQ (reference sequence). CDR3 nucleotides: TGTGCCAGCAGCCGGAGGGGCCTCGGTAATGAAAAACTGTTTTTT. Amino acids: CASSRRGLGNEKLFF. The entire variable domain, with the rest obtained from reference TRBV7-9 and TRBJ1-4, is as follows: DTGVSQNPRHKITKRGQNVTFRCDPISEHNRLYWYRQTLGQGPEFLTYFQNEAQLEKSRLLSDRFSAERPKGSFSTLEIQRTEQGDSAMYLCASSRRGLGNEKLFFGSGTQLSVL.

This rearrangement joins TRBV4-3 to TRBJ1-1; the match to TRBD1 covers 8 bases. CDR3 length equals 17 residues. CDR1 is LGHNA, CDR2 YSLEER, per germline. V was clipped by 1 base and J by 3 bases; unmatched bases: 10. CDR3 sequence reads: CASSQVRGPRGDTEAFF. The CDR3 DNA reads as TGCGCCAGCAGCCAAGTCAGGGGGCCGAGAGGGGACACTGAAGCTTTCTTT.

The chain uses TRBV29-1 and TRBJ2-3; D ambiguous. CDR1 is SQVTM, CDR2 ANQGSEA, per germline. V was pared by 7 bases and J by 2 bases, with 13 bases between. The CDR3 length is 13 residues. The DNA of the CDR3 is TGCAGCGCAGAGCAGGAAAACACAGATACGCAGTATTTT. Its protein is CSAEQENTDTQYF.

DNA for the CDR3: TGTGCCAGTAACGCTGGGGGACTTTCCTACGAGCAGTACTTC. Encoded protein: CASNAGGLSYEQYF. V gene TRBV9 combines with J gene TRBJ2-7, with D tentatively TRBD2 (6 bases). Deletions cut 8 bases from V and 1 base from J, with 16 bases between. Per the germline V gene, CDR1 is SGDLS and CDR2 is YYNGEE. CDR3 length: 14 amino acids. The full variable domain, in which reference TRBV9 and TRBJ2-7 provide the parts outside the CDR3, is DSGVTQTPKHLITATGQRVTLRCSPRSGDLSVYWYQQSLDQGLQFLIQYYNGEERAKGNILERFSAQQFPDLHSELNLSSLELGDSALYFCASNAGGLSYEQYFGPGTRLTVT.

The V call is TRBV29-1, the J call TRBJ2-1; 7 bases are a match to TRBD2. This CDR3 contains 14 residues. The V gene end was trimmed by 4 bases and the J gene end by 0 bases; junction bases not matched to a gene: 3. Germline-derived CDR1 and CDR2 are SQVTM and ANQGSEA. The CDR3 here is CSVVGGSSYNEQFF. The CDR3 DNA follows: TGCAGCGTTGTAGGCGGGAGCTCCTACAATGAGCAGTTCTTC.

V is TRBV18 and J is TRBJ2-3; no clear D. The CDR3 runs 14 residues. V was shortened by 2 bases and J by 4 bases, with 10 bases between the two germline ends. The germline gives CDR1 KGHSH, CDR2 LQKENI. The CDR3 protein is CASSPGGVADTQYF. CDR3 in DNA: TGTGCCAGCTCACCAGGTGGAGTAGCAGATACGCAGTATTTT.

V is TRBV7-4 and J is TRBJ2-7; tentatively, D is TRBD1 (5 bases). The CDR3 covers 17 residues. V gave up 3 bases and J gave up 1 base, with 19 bases separating them. Germline V gene lookup returns CDR1 SGHVT and CDR2 SQSDAQ. The CDR3 is CASSLQRTRVLSYEQYF. The CDR3 DNA is TGTGCCAGCAGCTTGCAGAGAACCAGGGTTCTTTCCTACGAGCAGTACTTC.

The rearrangement joins TRBV7-2 to TRBJ2-7; possibly TRBD1 for D (5 bases). Germline V gene lookup returns CDR1 SGHTA and CDR2 FQGNSA. Trimming took off 1 base at V and 2 bases at J, with 12 bases between the two ends. The CDR3 is 15 residues long. The CDR3, as DNA: TGTGCCAGCAGCTTAGGGCAAACAGGTACCTACGAGCAGTACTTC. Its translation: CASSLGQTGTYEQYF.

This chain uses TRBV18 with TRBJ2-7, with 8 nucleotides matching TRBD2. The CDR3 runs to 15 residues. From germline, CDR1 is KGHSH and CDR2 LQKENI. The trim removed 2 bases at V and 6 bases at J, leaving 9 bases unmatched. CDR3 nucleotides: TGTGCCAGCTCACCAGGGCCCGGGAGGGCCATCGAGCAGTACTTC. This gives the protein CASSPGPGRAIEQYF.

This chain connects TRBV29-1 to TRBJ2-5, with no clear D. Germline V gene data show CDR1 as SQVTM and CDR2 as ANQGSEA. The CDR3 length is 12 residues. Trimming pared 4 bases from V and 0 bases from J, leaving 6 bases between. The CDR3 DNA is TGCAGCGTTGCGCCCAACCAAGAGACCCAGTACTTC. Amino acids: CSVAPNQETQYF.

The CDR3 sequence: CSVEDVTHEQFF. The CDR3 nucleotides read TGCAGCGTTGAAGATGTGACCCATGAGCAGTTCTTC. The chain recombines TRBV29-1 with TRBJ2-1; D is unclear. V gave up 0 bases and J gave up 8 bases, with 8 bases separating them. The CDR3 runs 12 residues. The germline V gene has CDR1 SQVTM and CDR2 ANQGSEA.

The CDR3 sequence: CASSLQGAETQYF. The DNA for the CDR3 is TGTGCCAGCAGCTTACAGGGGGCAGAGACCCAGTACTTC. The rearrangement joins TRBV7-4 to TRBJ2-5, with 8 nucleotides matching TRBD1. Germline CDR1 SGHVT, CDR2 SQSDAQ. Germline trimming cut 2 bases from V and 4 bases from J; bases unmatched to any gene: 0. The CDR3 totals 13 residues. Full variable domain (missing parts from reference TRBV7-4 and TRBJ2-5): GAGVSQSPRYKVAKRGRDVALRCDSISGHVTLYWYRQTLGQGSEVLTYSQSDAQRDKSGRPSGRFSAERPERSVSTLKIQRTEQGDSAVYLCASSLQGAETQYFGPGTRLLVL.

This clonotype was counted once. V gene TRBV3-1 combines with J gene TRBJ2-7; D is uncertain. This CDR3 region has 13 residues. V lost 2 bases to trimming and J lost 3 bases, with 8 bases between them. CDR1 and CDR2 (germline): LGHDT, YNNKEL (reference sequence). Written as DNA, the CDR3 is TGTGCCAGCAGCCAAATCGGAGACTACGAGCAGTACTTC. Amino acid sequence: CASSQIGDYEQYF.

V usage is TRBV19 and J usage is TRBJ2-7; 7 nucleotides line up with TRBD1. The CDR3 loop spans 15 amino acids. V shed 3 bases and J 3 bases; nucleotides not matched to a gene: 8. Germline V CDR1 and CDR2: LNHDA, SQIVND (reference sequence). The CDR3 DNA sequence: TGTGCCAGTAGTATTGACAGGGTGAGGATCTACGAGCAGTACTTC. Protein: CASSIDRVRIYEQYF. Based on the CDR3 plus reference TRBV19 and TRBJ2-7, the full variable domain is DGGITQSPKYLFRKEGQNVTLSCEQNLNHDAMYWYRQDPGQGLRLIYYSQIVNDFQKGDIAEGYSVSREKKESFPLTVTSAQKNPTAFYLCASSIDRVRIYEQYFGPGTRLTVT.

This chain uses TRBV15 with TRBJ1-5; no clear D gene. V was trimmed by 0 bases and J by 7 bases, leaving 10 bases between them. Germline assignment: CDR1 LNHNV and CDR2 YYDKDF (reference sequence). This CDR3 is built from 14 residues. The DNA of the CDR3 is TGTGCCACCAGCAGAGAGGGTGAGGCCCAGCCCCAGCATTTT. This gives the protein CATSREGEAQPQHF. The full variable domain, rest sourced from reference TRBV15 and TRBJ1-5, is DAMVIQNPRYQVTQFGKPVTLSCSQTLNHNVMYWYQQKSSQAPKLLFHYYDKDFNNEADTPDNFQSRRPNTSFCFLDIRSPGLGDTAMYLCATSREGEAQPQHFGDGTRLSIL.

The chain recombines TRBV14 with TRBJ2-7, with TRBD2 as a possible D gene (5 bases). CDR1 is SGHDN and CDR2 is FVKESK in the germline V gene. V was cut by 1 base and J by 1 base, with 17 bases left in between. The CDR3 length is 17 residues. CDR3 protein: CASSQAETGRGSYEQYF. CDR3 DNA: TGTGCCAGCAGCCAAGCGGAGACTGGACGGGGTTCCTACGAGCAGTACTTC. The full variable domain, rest sourced from reference TRBV14 and TRBJ2-7, is EAGVTQFPSHSVIEKGQTVTLRCDPISGHDNLYWYRRVMGKEIKFLLHFVKESKQDESGMPNNRFLAERTGGTYSTLKVQPAELEDSGVYFCASSQAETGRGSYEQYFGPGTRLTVT.

The J gene is TRBJ2-7, the V gene TRBV11-2; 7 bases match TRBD1. V lost 2 bases, J lost 6 bases, and 4 bases stayed unmatched. The CDR3 runs 13 residues. From germline, CDR1 is SGHAT and CDR2 FQNNGV. The CDR3 reads CASSLQGEGEQYF. In nucleotides, the CDR3 is TGTGCCAGCAGCTTACAGGGGGAAGGCGAGCAGTACTTC. Full variable domain (remainder filled in from reference TRBV11-2 and TRBJ2-7): EAGVAQSPRYKIIEKRQSVAFWCNPISGHATLYWYQQILGQGPKLLIQFQNNGVVDDSQLPKDRFSAERLKGVDSTLKIQPAKLEDSAVYLCASSLQGEGEQYFGPGTRLTVT.

This sequence joins TRBV20-1 and TRBJ2-5, with D uncertain. The CDR3 has 13 amino acids. Germline V gene lookup returns CDR1 DFQATT and CDR2 SNEGSKA (reference sequence). V lost 6 bases and J lost 5, with 16 bases in between. The CDR3 coding sequence is TGCAGTGCCACAGATACGAACTCGGAGACCCAGTACTTC. This translates into CSATDTNSETQYF.

The chain recombines TRBV18 with TRBJ1-3; 7 bases fit TRBD1. The CDR3 totals 14 residues. The junction had 6 bases not matched to a gene; V was cut back by 2 bases and J by 8 bases. Germline values: CDR1 KGHSH, CDR2 LQKENI. CDR3 sequence: CASSPGTARDTIYF. DNA of the CDR3: TGTGCCAGCTCACCAGGGACAGCTCGGGACACCATATATTTT.

The chain uses TRBV6-7 and TRBJ1-5; 7 bases agree with TRBD1. TRBV6-7 is sorted into the ORF group, with uncertain function. The length of the CDR3 is 14 residues. Trimming cost V 4 bases and J 6 bases; bases outside gene matches: 6. CDR3 amino acids: CASSLQGMVQPQHF. CDR3 bases: TGTGCCAGCAGTTTACAGGGGATGGTTCAGCCCCAGCATTTT.

The V gene is TRBV29-1, the J gene TRBJ2-7; maybe TRBD2 (7 bases). Germline loops: CDR1 SQVTM, CDR2 ANQGSEA. Trimming took off 5 bases at V and 6 bases at J, with 14 bases between the two ends. This CDR3 is 12 amino acids long. DNA for the CDR3: TGCAGCGTTTCAAGGGGGGGAAGCGAGCAGTACTTC. Translating gives CSVSRGGSEQYF.